A selection of T cell receptor beta chains follows, all from one sample in a study of T-cell memory formation after mild COVID-19. Via MiXCR, TCRdb re-called the 5' RACE reads, giving one row per CDR3 protein. The data hold around 500,000 distinct CDR3 sequences, with roughly 18% observed a single time. Material for sequencing was PBMCs or a T cell subset sorted from them (not recorded which). Receptors originate from an adult woman who had mild COVID-19 (a few samples of this study predate the infection). Cell type and time point are not known. The CDR3 runs from the conserved cysteine through the conserved F or W. The D gene is left open where the match is weak. The listing skips clone size in some rows; elsewhere it reads once, few, many or a size class.

j_call: TRBJ2-2; v_call: TRBV20-1; clone_size: few; d_call: NA; cdr3_nt: TGCAGTGCCCTTCTACCTAACACCGGGGAGCTGTTTTTT; cdr3_aa: CSALLPNTGELFF
j_call: TRBJ2-7; v_call: TRBV4-1; clone_size: few; d_call: TRBD1; cdr3_nt: TGCGCCAGCAGCCAAGCGCAGGGGGACGAGCAGTACTTC; cdr3_aa: CASSQAQGDEQYF
j_call: TRBJ1-2; v_call: TRBV5-1; clone_size: NA; d_call: TRBD1; cdr3_nt: TGCGCCAGCAGCTCGGGACAGGGGAGCCATGGCTACACCTTC; cdr3_aa: CASSSGQGSHGYTF
j_call: TRBJ2-7; v_call: TRBV2; clone_size: NA; d_call: NA; cdr3_nt: TGTGCCAGCAGTGACCGGAGCTGGGGCGAGCAGTACTTC; cdr3_aa: CASSDRSWGEQYF
j_call: TRBJ2-3; v_call: TRBV15; clone_size: NA; d_call: NA; cdr3_nt: TGTGCCACCAGCAGAGACGGGACGACAGATACGCAGTATTTT; cdr3_aa: CATSRDGTTDTQYF
j_call: TRBJ2-4; v_call: TRBV6-2/TRBV6-3; clone_size: NA; d_call: NA; cdr3_nt: TGTGCCAGCAGTTACCGGGGACTAGCCAAAAACATTCAGTACTTC; cdr3_aa: CASSYRGLAKNIQYF
j_call: TRBJ1-5; v_call: TRBV15; clone_size: NA; d_call: TRBD1; cdr3_nt: TGTGCCACCAGCAGAATGAACGGGACAGGCCTTTATAGCAATCAGCCCCAGCATTTT; cdr3_aa: CATSRMNGTGLYSNQPQHF
j_call: TRBJ1-2; v_call: TRBV29-1; clone_size: few; d_call: NA; cdr3_nt: TGCAGCGGAGAGACAAATTTTGGGGCCAACTATGGCTACACCTTC; cdr3_aa: CSGETNFGANYGYTF
j_call: TRBJ2-6; v_call: TRBV3-1; clone_size: NA; d_call: NA; cdr3_nt: TGTGCCAGCAGCCAAGCCCGTCTAATATCACCAGGGGCCAACGTCCTGACTTTC; cdr3_aa: CASSQARLISPGANVLTF
j_call: TRBJ2-7; v_call: TRBV29-1; clone_size: few; d_call: NA; cdr3_nt: TGCAGCGTTCTCACACAGGCGTTATCCTACGAGCAGTACTTC; cdr3_aa: CSVLTQALSYEQYF
j_call: TRBJ2-1; v_call: TRBV5-1; clone_size: NA; d_call: NA; cdr3_nt: TGCGCCAGCAGCTTGCAGAGCTCCTACAATGAGCAGTTCTTC; cdr3_aa: CASSLQSSYNEQFF
j_call: TRBJ2-5; v_call: TRBV13; clone_size: NA; d_call: NA; cdr3_nt: TGTGCCAGCAGTTTAGGGCCCCACGAGGGAGAGACCCAGTACTTC; cdr3_aa: CASSLGPHEGETQYF
j_call: TRBJ2-7; v_call: TRBV7-2; clone_size: many; d_call: NA; cdr3_nt: TGTGCCAGCAGCTTAGAAGCGGCCCTCTACGAGCAGTACTTC; cdr3_aa: CASSLEAALYEQYF
j_call: TRBJ2-5; v_call: TRBV20-1; clone_size: NA; d_call: NA; cdr3_nt: TGCAGTGCCAAGGCAGCAGCAGAGACCCAGTACTTC; cdr3_aa: CSAKAAAETQYF
j_call: TRBJ2-1; v_call: TRBV10-3; clone_size: few; d_call: NA; cdr3_nt: TGTGCCATCAGTTGGACTGGATACAATGAGCAGTTCTTC; cdr3_aa: CAISWTGYNEQFF
j_call: TRBJ2-1; v_call: TRBV10-3; clone_size: few; d_call: NA; cdr3_nt: TGTGCCATCAGTGGGCCGGGCCGTGGAATAAATGAGCAGTTCTTC; cdr3_aa: CAISGPGRGINEQFF
j_call: TRBJ2-2; v_call: TRBV7-2; clone_size: few; d_call: TRBD1; cdr3_nt: TGTGCCAGCAGCTCTACCGGGACAGGGGGCACCGGGGAGCTGTTTTTT; cdr3_aa: CASSSTGTGGTGELFF
j_call: TRBJ2-1; v_call: TRBV20-1; clone_size: NA; d_call: NA; cdr3_nt: TGCAGTGCATTGCTGGGGGCGACGCCTTACAATGAGCAGTTCTTC; cdr3_aa: CSALLGATPYNEQFF
j_call: TRBJ1-1; v_call: TRBV7-6; clone_size: NA; d_call: NA; cdr3_nt: TGTGCCAGCAGCCCGAGTCAGCAGAACACTGAAGCTTTCTTT; cdr3_aa: CASSPSQQNTEAFF